The source of this T cell receptor beta chain is a study of T cell repertoires in cytomegalovirus infection. The overall study: An indication of both CMV infection and matching HLA type came from public TCR beta signatures. Study observations and caveats: The ex vivo response showed dominance by HLA-C-restricted CMV-specific TCR beta clonotypes.

CDR3 length: 19 residues. Germline assignment: CDR1 MNHEY and CDR2 SVGEGT. The trim removed 0 bases at V and 6 bases at J, leaving 16 bases unmatched. Concerning this clonotype itself: Antigen: not known.

TCRdb ran MiXCR on the reads and lists one entry per CDR3 protein. Here the sample spans a few hundred thousand distinct CDR3 sequences, around 9.5% being singletons. The rearrangement links TRBV6-2 or TRBV6-3 to TRBJ2-7, with TRBD2 identical over 11 bases. This sequence originates from a human donor in good health (CMV status not recorded). Some clones in this sample may be carry-over from other donors' samples. Specimen: PBMCs. The CDR3 spells CASSYSSGLAVRYKGEQYF. CDR3 sequence (DNA): TGTGCCAGCAGTTACTCCTCGGGACTAGCGGTAAGATACAAGGGCGAGCAGTACTTC.